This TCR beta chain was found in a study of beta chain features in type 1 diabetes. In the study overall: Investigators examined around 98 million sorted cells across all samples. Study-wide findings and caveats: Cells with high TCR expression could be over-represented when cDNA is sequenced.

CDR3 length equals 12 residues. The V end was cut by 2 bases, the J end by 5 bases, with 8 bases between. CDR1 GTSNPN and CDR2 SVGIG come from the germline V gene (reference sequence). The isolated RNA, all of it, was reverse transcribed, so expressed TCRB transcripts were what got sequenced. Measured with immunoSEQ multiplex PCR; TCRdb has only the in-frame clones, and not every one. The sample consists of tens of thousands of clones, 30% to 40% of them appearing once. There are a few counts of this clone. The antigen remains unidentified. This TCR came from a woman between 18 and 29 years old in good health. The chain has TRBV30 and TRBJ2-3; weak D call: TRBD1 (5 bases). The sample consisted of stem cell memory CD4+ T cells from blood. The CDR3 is CAWSSQGDTQYF. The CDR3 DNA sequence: TGTGCCTGGAGTAGTCAGGGAGATACGCAGTATTTT.